The 14 T cell receptor beta chains in this list originate from one sample, sequenced in a study of T-cell memory formation after mild COVID-19 (dated by TCRdb to 2020 to 2023). Library construction relied on 5' RACE. The run used an Illumina NovaSeq 6000. TCRdb reworked the public reads: Q25 trimming with fastp, MiXCR clone assembly, productive beta chains retained. All rows with the same CDR3 protein become a single entry with the most common DNA and genes. The sample data list roughly 150,000 distinct CDR3 sequences, and about an eighth of these were observed just once. Roughly 3.3% of the sample is in the top ten clones. Sequenced input: PBMCs or a T cell subset sorted from them (not recorded which). These receptors were obtained from a man between 18 and 35 years old who had mild COVID-19 (a few samples of this study predate the infection). The sample titles of this study are shuffled in the database, so cell type and time point are left out; the donor was told from shared clones.

This clonotype was observed a few times. The chain is built from TRBV6-2 or TRBV6-3 and TRBJ2-1, with 8 bases aligning to TRBD2. The germline CDR1 and CDR2 sequences are MNHEY and SVGEGT. V lost 1 base to trimming and J lost 7 bases; unmatched junction nucleotides: 6. The CDR3 runs to 15 residues. The CDR3 bases are TGTGCCAGCAGTTACTATGACGGGGGGGGAAATGAGCAGTTCTTC. This translates into CASSYYDGGGNEQFF.

This chain joins TRBV20-1 and TRBJ2-3; D is ambiguous. Germline V gene sequence: CDR1 DFQATT, CDR2 SNEGSKA (reference sequence). Trimming cost V 1 base and J 2 bases, with 4 bases left between them. This CDR3 comprises 12 residues. The CDR3 protein is CSARGLTDTQYF. DNA of the CDR3: TGCAGTGCTAGAGGGCTCACAGATACGCAGTATTTT.

The J gene is TRBJ2-7, the V gene TRBV6-9, with 8 nucleotides matching TRBD2. Germline V gives CDR1 MNHGY, CDR2 SVAAGI. The CDR3 sequence is 17 residues long. CDR3 sequence (DNA): TGTGCGGAAAAGCGCCGCCGGGGGCGGGGGGTGTCCTACGAGCAGTACGTC. It translates to CAEKRRRGRGVSYEQYV.

This clonotype has more than one count but fewer than ten. V usage is TRBV20-1 and J usage is TRBJ1-1; D is possibly TRBD1 (6 bases). The CDR3 runs 12 residues. Germline V gene data show CDR1 as DFQATT and CDR2 as SNEGSKA (reference sequence). Trimming left V 6 bases short and J 0 bases short, with 8 bases between. CDR3 nucleotides: TGCAGTGCCGACAGGTTGAACACTGAAGCTTTCTTT. Translation gives CSADRLNTEAFF.

The chain couples TRBV7-2 to TRBJ1-5; D gene uncertain. Germline V lookup: CDR1 SGHTA, CDR2 FQGNSA. Trimming cost V 5 bases and J 6 bases, with 8 bases left between them. The CDR3 consists of 12 residues. CDR3 DNA: TGTGCCAGCAGCCCGGGCAGTCAGCCCCAGCATTTT. This translates into CASSPGSQPQHF.

This clonotype was detected only a few times. The chain joins TRBV28 to TRBJ1-1, with D hard to call. CDR1 and CDR2 from the germline V gene are MDHEN and SYDVKM. The CDR3 contains 12 residues. The V end lost 7 bases, the J end lost 0 bases, and 6 bases lay between the germline ends. CDR3 sequence (DNA): TGTGCCAGCACAGACATGAACACTGAAGCTTTCTTT. The encoded protein is CASTDMNTEAFF.

At least ten counts were recorded for this clonotype. The genes are TRBV5-1 and TRBJ2-3; perhaps TRBD1 as D (6 bases). The CDR3 sequence is 15 residues long. V shed 0 bases and J shed 1 base, with 9 bases lying between them. CDR1 and CDR2 (germline): SGHRS, YFSETQ. The CDR3 loop is CASSLVGAGTDTQYF. The DNA for the CDR3 is TGCGCCAGCAGCTTGGTGGGGGCTGGCACAGATACGCAGTATTTT. The full variable domain, its missing parts supplied by reference TRBV5-1 and TRBJ2-3, is KAGVTQTPRYLIKTRGQQVTLSCSPISGHRSVSWYQQTPGQGLQFLFEYFSETQRNKGNFPGRFSGRQFSNSRSEMNVSTLELGDSALYLCASSLVGAGTDTQYFGPGTRLTVL.

This clonotype was counted between two and nine times. V and J are TRBV7-2 and TRBJ2-2, with 8 bases that match TRBD1. Germline CDR1 reads SGHTA; CDR2 reads FQGNSA. The CDR3 contains 14 residues. J was trimmed by 7 bases and V by 5 bases; bases with no gene match: 6. The CDR3 sequence: CASSTDRGHGELFF. CDR3 DNA sequence: TGTGCCAGCAGCACAGACAGGGGCCACGGGGAGCTGTTTTTT.

There are a few counts of this clonotype. The V and J genes are TRBV4-3 and TRBJ1-2; D uncertain. CDR1 is LGHNA, CDR2 YSLEER, per germline. This CDR3 is 14 amino acids long. V was trimmed by 4 bases and J by 8 bases, leaving 17 bases between them. The chain's CDR3 is CASSLGGPFDGYTF. CDR3 sequence (DNA): TGCGCCAGCAGCCTCGGAGGGCCCTTCGACGGCTACACCTTC.

V and J are TRBV4-2 and TRBJ2-3, with 10 nucleotides matching TRBD2. The trim removed 4 bases at V and 5 bases at J, leaving 12 bases unmatched. Per the germline V gene, CDR1 is LGHNA and CDR2 is YNFKEQ. The CDR3 runs 17 residues. The DNA for the CDR3 is TGTGCCAGCAGCCGAGAGCTAAAGGCTAGCGGGGGAGATACGCAGTATTTT. Translating gives CASSRELKASGGDTQYF.

In this sample, this clonotype turned up a few times. The genes are TRBV5-4 and TRBJ2-3; no firm D call. The germline CDR1 and CDR2 sequences are SGHNT and YYREEE (reference sequence). CDR3 length: 14 amino acids. V was cut by 0 bases and J by 2 bases, with 7 bases left in between. DNA of the CDR3: TGTGCCAGCAGCTTGGAGGGTAACACAGATACGCAGTATTTT. Protein sequence: CASSLEGNTDTQYF.

This clonotype was detected ten times or more. The chain is built from TRBV6-2 or TRBV6-3 and TRBJ1-6, with 7 bases that match TRBD1. V was clipped by 5 bases and J by 10 bases; unmatched bases: 8. CDR3 size: 14 residues. The germline V gene encodes CDR1 MNHEY and CDR2 SVGEGT. CDR3 in amino acids: CASSPTGNESPLHF. The CDR3 DNA follows: TGTGCCAGCAGTCCGACAGGGAATGAATCACCCCTCCACTTT.

This clonotype has a count of ten or more. The chain carries TRBV10-3 and TRBJ2-3; D may be TRBD1 or TRBD2 (5 bases each). V lost 3 bases and J 2 bases, leaving 9 bases between the germline ends. The CDR3 consists of 14 residues. CDR1 and CDR2 from the germline V gene are ENHRY and SYGVKD. CDR3 DNA sequence: TGTGCCATCAGTGAATGGGGGTACACAGATACGCAGTATTTT. Translation gives CAISEWGYTDTQYF.

This clonotype came up a few times. The rearrangement joins TRBV10-3 to TRBJ1-1; 9 nucleotides match TRBD1. Germline V CDR1 and CDR2: ENHRY, SYGVKD. The CDR3 covers 13 residues. Germline trimming cut 6 bases from V and 3 bases from J; bases unmatched to any gene: 2. In DNA form, the CDR3 reads TGTGCCATCAGCCGGACAGGGGACACTGAAGCTTTCTTT. This gives the protein CAISRTGDTEAFF.